This entry is about one T cell receptor (beta chain). Its specificity is unknown. The data are from a study of T cell repertoires in cytomegalovirus infection. As for the study in general: Alongside well-studied HLA-B-restricted CMV epitopes, recently identified HLA-C-restricted CMV epitopes were also used. Both a matching HLA type and CMV infection were indicated by public TCR beta signatures.

Looked up from germline, CDR1 is LNHDA and CDR2 is SQIVND (reference sequence). V trimming: 3 bases; J trimming: 5 bases; junction bases outside the gene matches: 10. The CDR3 runs 16 residues. Study results and caveats: Dominant in the ex vivo response were TCR beta clonotypes restricted by HLA-C and specific for CMV. Identification of carriers of CMV plus the relevant HLA was performed using cumulative public TCR beta family frequency.

From the reads, TCRdb called clonotypes with MiXCR, one entry per CDR3 protein. The sample has approximately 110,000 distinct CDR3 sequences, less than 30% seen once. Here the sequenced sample was CD8+ T cells from cultured PBMCs, taken from culture after CMV antigen stimulation. The V call is TRBV19, the J call TRBJ2-5, with 9 bases fitting TRBD1. This TCR came from a human donor in good health (CMV status not recorded). Some clones in this sample may be carry-over from other donors' samples. The DNA of the CDR3 is TGTGCCAGTAGTATCTGGGGACAGGGTGAACGGGAGACCCAGTACTTC. Amino acids: CASSIWGQGERETQYF.